This T cell receptor (beta chain) is drawn from a study of T-cell reconstitution after alpha-beta-depleted transplantation in children. This clonotype was found many times. What it binds is not known. Study outcomes and limitations: The origin of high day-60 TCRbeta diversity in some patients lay in surviving recipient T cells and thymic progenitors. T-cell counts and diversity were attributed mostly to newly produced T cells one year after transplant.

Preparation of the TCRbeta library involved a method that used unique molecular identifiers. TCRdb processed the PCR reads anew with MiXCR; each CDR3 protein has one entry. The table includes a few hundred thousand distinct CDR3 sequences, approximately 6.3% detected once. The sequence was collected from a boy between 2 and 10 years old with acute lymphoblastic leukemia, due to receive a stem cell transplant. Specimen: PBMCs, collected before TCRalphabeta/CD19-depleted stem cell transplant.

The DNA for the CDR3 is TGTGCCAGCACCATGACCGGGTTCGAGCAGTTCTTC. Protein sequence: CASTMTGFEQFF. This chain links TRBV12-3 or TRBV12-4 with TRBJ2-1; D is undetermined. The CDR3 sequence is 12 residues long. V was clipped by 7 bases and J by 10 bases, with 14 bases between them.